This T cell receptor (beta chain) was identified during a study of Ad26.COV2.S vaccination and SARS-CoV-2 variants. Treatment reported: some 20 received Ad26.COV2.S at low or high dose, single or two shots; roughly five received placebo; per-sample allocation not given. Vaccine and placebo recipients were sampled on day 63 after the first injection. A note on this clone: Its antigen is undetermined.

Germline assignment: CDR1 KGHSH and CDR2 LQKENI. The germline V and J ends were trimmed by 0 bases and 4 bases, with 21 bases remaining between them. There are 18 residues in the CDR3. Regarding the study as a whole: Breadth of non-spike TCRs did not differ between vaccinees and placebo recipients.

Assay: immunoSEQ multiplex PCR; the TCRdb copy retains only in-frame clones and omits some. This sample yields 500,000 or so clones, of which 89% are seen a single time; 2.5% to 3% belongs to the top ten. The receptor comes from a person between 18 and 59 years old who received the Ad26.COV2.S COVID-19 vaccine or a placebo. Material: peripheral blood, obtained in a trial of Ad26.COV2.S vaccine versus placebo. This chain connects TRBV18 to TRBJ1-2, with a tentative D call TRBD1 (5 bases). CDR3 in DNA: TGTGCCAGCTCACCACCGTTAATTCGCGGGGCAATGGTCTATGGCTACACCTTC. It yields the protein CASSPPLIRGAMVYGYTF.